This T cell receptor (beta chain) was recovered during a study of blood T cell repertoires in COVID-19. About the research overall: Acute-phase and convalescent COVID-19 samples originated in the United States, Italy and Spain. Sources were T cells, B-cell-depleted T cells, or PBMCs; the material itself was cDNA or gDNA.

Per the authors' pipeline: Quantification of nucleated cells was approximated via reference gene primer amplification. Measured with immunoSEQ multiplex PCR; TCRdb has only the in-frame clones, and not every one. V and J calls and clone size are given by that table; D and trimming were obtained from the DNA. The sample holds around 700,000 clones; over 80% are singletons and the top ten take about 0.24%. Germline CDR1 and CDR2: SGDLS and YYNGEE. V lost 0 bases and J 1 base, leaving 11 bases between the germline ends. The CDR3 is made up of 15 amino acids. V usage is TRBV9 and J usage is TRBJ2-7, with D uncertain. This receptor was taken from a woman aged 18-29 years with acute or convalescent COVID-19. Sequenced input: peripheral blood. The CDR3 is CASSVGDIPSYEQYF. CDR3 nucleotide sequence: TGTGCCAGCAGCGTAGGCGACATACCGTCCTACGAGCAGTACTTC.